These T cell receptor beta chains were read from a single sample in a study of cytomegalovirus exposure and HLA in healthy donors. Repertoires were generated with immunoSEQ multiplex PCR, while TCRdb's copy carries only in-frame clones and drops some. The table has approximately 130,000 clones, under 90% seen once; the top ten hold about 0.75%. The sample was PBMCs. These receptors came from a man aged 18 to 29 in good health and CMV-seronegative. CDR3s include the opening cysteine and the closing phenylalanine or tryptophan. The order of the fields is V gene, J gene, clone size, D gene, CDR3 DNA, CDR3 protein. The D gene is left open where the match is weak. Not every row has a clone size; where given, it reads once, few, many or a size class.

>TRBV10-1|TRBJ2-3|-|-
TGCGCCAGCCGCTCAGAACCCGCAGAGGCGCAGTATTTT
CASRSEPAEAQYF
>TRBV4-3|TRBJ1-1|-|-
TGCGCCAGCAGTTTAGAGGGGGGGAGGGGAACTGAAGCCTTCTTT
CASSLEGGRGTEAFF
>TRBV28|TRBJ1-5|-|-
TGTGCCAGCAGTTTATTGGGAGGGCTCAATCAGCCCCAGCATTTT
CASSLLGGLNQPQHF
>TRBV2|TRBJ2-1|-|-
TGTGCCAGCCCTATCACACGGGGTGAGCAGTTCTTC
CASPITRGEQFF
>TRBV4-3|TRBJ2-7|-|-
TGCGCCAGCAGCCAAGGGCGGACCTACGAGCAGTACTTC
CASSQGRTYEQYF
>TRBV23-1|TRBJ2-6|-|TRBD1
TGCGCCAGCAGTCAGGACAGGGGGTCTGGGGCCAACGTCCTGACTTTC
CASSQDRGSGANVLTF
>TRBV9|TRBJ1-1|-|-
TGTGCCAGCAGCGTTGGAGGGACTGAAGCTTTCTTT
CASSVGGTEAFF
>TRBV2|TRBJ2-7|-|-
TGTGCCAGCAGCCTTCAGGGCCGGGTGCAGTACTTC
CASSLQGRVQYF
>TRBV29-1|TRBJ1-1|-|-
TGCAGCGTCTGCGCGGGGATTAACACTGAAGCTTTCTTT
CSVCAGINTEAFF
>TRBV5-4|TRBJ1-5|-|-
TGTGCCAGCAGCCAGCAGGGTACCAGTCAGCCCCAGCATTTT
CASSQQGTSQPQHF
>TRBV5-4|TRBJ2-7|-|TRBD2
TGTGCCAGCAGCTCTAGCGGGGGGGAGTACGAGCAGTACTTC
CASSSSGGEYEQYF
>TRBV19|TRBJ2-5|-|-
TGTGCCAGTAGTATGCTAGGGGGACAAGAGACCCAGTACTTC
CASSMLGGQETQYF
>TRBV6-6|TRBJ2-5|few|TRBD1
TGTGCCAGCACACGGGACAGGGGGCGGCAAGAGACCCAGTACTTC
CASTRDRGRQETQYF
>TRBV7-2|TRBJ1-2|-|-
TGTGCCAGCAGTTTGACAGCCACCTATGGCTACACCTTC
CASSLTATYGYTF
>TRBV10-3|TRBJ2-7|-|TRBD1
TGTGCCATCAGCCAATCTGGCCGGGACAGAGATAACGAGCAGTACTTC
CAISQSGRDRDNEQYF
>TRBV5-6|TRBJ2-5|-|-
TGTGCCAGCAGCTTGGCAGGGGTCCAAGAGACCCAGTACTTC
CASSLAGVQETQYF
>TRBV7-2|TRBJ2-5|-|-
TGTGCCAGCAACGCCCCGGGGGTAGGGTCTATAGAGACCCAGTACTTC
CASNAPGVGSIETQYF
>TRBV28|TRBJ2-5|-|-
TGTGCCAGCAGTCCCCCGACTACCCAGGGGGAGACCCAGTACTTC
CASSPPTTQGETQYF
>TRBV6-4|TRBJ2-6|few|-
TGTGCCAGCAGTACGGACAGTCATGGGGCCAACGTCCTGACTTTC
CASSTDSHGANVLTF
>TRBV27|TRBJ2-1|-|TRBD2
TGTGCCAGCAACCTTCTCCCCCTGACTAGCGGGGTTTACAATGAGCAGTTCTTC
CASNLLPLTSGVYNEQFF
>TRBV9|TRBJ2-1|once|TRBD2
TGTGCCAGCAGCGCAGGGACTAGTGATAGAAATGAGCAGTTCTTC
CASSAGTSDRNEQFF
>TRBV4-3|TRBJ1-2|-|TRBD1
TGCGCCAGCAGCCAAGATAATGCAGGGGGGCACTATGGCTACACCTTC
CASSQDNAGGHYGYTF
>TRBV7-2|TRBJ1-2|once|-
TGTGCCAGCAGCTTGTCAACAGGGCTCGGCTATGGCTACACCTTC
CASSLSTGLGYGYTF
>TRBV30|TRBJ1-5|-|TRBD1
TGTGCCTGGAGTCGGGATCGACAGGGCGATCAGCCCCAGCATTTT
CAWSRDRQGDQPQHF
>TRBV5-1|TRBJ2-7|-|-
TGCGCCAGCAGCTTGGCCAGCTCCTACGAGCAGTACTTC
CASSLASSYEQYF
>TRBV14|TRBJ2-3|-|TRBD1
TGTGCCAGCAGCCAAGGACAGGGGGGTTACACGCAGTATTTT
CASSQGQGGYTQYF
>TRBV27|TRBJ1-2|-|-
TGTGCCAGCAGTTTATCTCTCGGACAGTTCTATGGCTACACCTTC
CASSLSLGQFYGYTF
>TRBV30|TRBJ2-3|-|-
TGTGCCTGGAGCTTTCCAGATACGCAGTATTTT
CAWSFPDTQYF
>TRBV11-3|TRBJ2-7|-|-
TGTGCCAGCAGCCCCCGGCAGGGCGGCGAGCAGTACTTC
CASSPRQGGEQYF
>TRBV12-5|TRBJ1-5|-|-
TGTGCTAGTCGACCGACGGGTAGCAATCAGCCCCAGCATTTT
CASRPTGSNQPQHF
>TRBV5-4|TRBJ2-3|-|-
TGTGCCAGCAGCTTGGACACGGCCAGGACAGATACGCAGTATTTT
CASSLDTARTDTQYF
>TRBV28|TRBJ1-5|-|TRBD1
TGTGCCAGCAGTTTGACAGGGCCCCAAACGTATAGCAATCAGCCCCAGCATTTT
CASSLTGPQTYSNQPQHF
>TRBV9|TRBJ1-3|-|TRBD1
TGTGCCAGCAGCAAAAGACAGGGGGCTGGAAACACCATATATTTT
CASSKRQGAGNTIYF
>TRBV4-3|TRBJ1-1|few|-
TGCGCCAGCAGCCAAGATGGAGGGGCTGAAGCTTTCTTT
CASSQDGGAEAFF
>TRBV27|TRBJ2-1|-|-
TGTGCCAGCAGTTTTCTGGCGGATGAGCAGTTCTTC
CASSFLADEQFF
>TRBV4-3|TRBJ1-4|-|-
TGCGCCAGCAGCCAAGAGTCGGGGGGCGCGTTAAGGGGAAAACTGTTTTTT
CASSQESGGALRGKLFF
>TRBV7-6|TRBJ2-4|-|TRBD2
TGTGCCAGCAGCCCCAGTCGGGGGGGGAACATTCAGTACTTC
CASSPSRGGNIQYF
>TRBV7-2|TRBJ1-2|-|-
TGTGCCAGCAGCACCTTAAAGGGGCTTACTGGCTACACCTTC
CASSTLKGLTGYTF
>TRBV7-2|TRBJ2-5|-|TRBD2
TGTGCCAGCAGCTTAGAACGCGGGGGGCAAGAGACCCAGTACTTC
CASSLERGGQETQYF
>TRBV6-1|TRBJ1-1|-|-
TGTGCGATAACCGATCAGTGGAACACTGAAGCTTTCTTT
CAITDQWNTEAFF
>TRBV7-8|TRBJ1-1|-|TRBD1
TGTGCCAGCAGCTTAGTAGGGACAGGGGAGTTGGCTTTCTTT
CASSLVGTGELAFF
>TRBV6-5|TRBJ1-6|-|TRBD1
TGTGCCAGCAGACTGGACAGGGTGAATTCACCCCTCCACTTT
CASRLDRVNSPLHF
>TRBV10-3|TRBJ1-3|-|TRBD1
TGTGCCATCAGAACCGGGACAGAAGGAAACACCATATATTTT
CAIRTGTEGNTIYF
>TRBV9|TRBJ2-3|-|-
TGTGCCAGCAGCAAGGGCGGGGGCCCTACAGATACGCAGTATTTT
CASSKGGGPTDTQYF
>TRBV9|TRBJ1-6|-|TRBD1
TGTGCCAGCAGCGTTACAGGGGGATCTAATTCACCCCTCCACTTT
CASSVTGGSNSPLHF
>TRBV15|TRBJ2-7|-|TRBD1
TGTGCCACCAGCAGAGATGGGGGACAGGGAGTAATCGGCTACGAGCAGTACTTC
CATSRDGGQGVIGYEQYF
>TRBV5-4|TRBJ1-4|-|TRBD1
TGTGCCAGCAGCCTGCTGCCCGGATGGGGACAGGGTAATGAAAAACTGTTTTTT
CASSLLPGWGQGNEKLFF
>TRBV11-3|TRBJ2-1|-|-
TGTGCCAGCAGCCAAACAGGGATGGGCTCCTACAATGAGCAGTTCTTC
CASSQTGMGSYNEQFF
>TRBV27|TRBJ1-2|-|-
TGTGCCAGCAGCCGCCAGGGCAACTATGGCTACACCTTC
CASSRQGNYGYTF
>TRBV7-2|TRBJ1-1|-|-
TGTGCCAGCAGCGTACGACAGTCGAACACTGAAGCTTTCTTT
CASSVRQSNTEAFF
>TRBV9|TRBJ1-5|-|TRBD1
TGTGCCAGCAGCGCCGGGACAGATCAGCCCCAGCATTTT
CASSAGTDQPQHF
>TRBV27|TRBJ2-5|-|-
TGTGCCAGCAGTCACTACGAGGAAGAGACCCAGTACTTC
CASSHYEEETQYF
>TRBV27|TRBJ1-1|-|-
TGTGCCAGCAGTTTAAGTGGGGGACTCACTGAAGCTTTCTTT
CASSLSGGLTEAFF
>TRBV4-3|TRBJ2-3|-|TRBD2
TGCGCCAGCAGCAGAAGACTAGCGGTGGCAGATACGCAGTATTTT
CASSRRLAVADTQYF